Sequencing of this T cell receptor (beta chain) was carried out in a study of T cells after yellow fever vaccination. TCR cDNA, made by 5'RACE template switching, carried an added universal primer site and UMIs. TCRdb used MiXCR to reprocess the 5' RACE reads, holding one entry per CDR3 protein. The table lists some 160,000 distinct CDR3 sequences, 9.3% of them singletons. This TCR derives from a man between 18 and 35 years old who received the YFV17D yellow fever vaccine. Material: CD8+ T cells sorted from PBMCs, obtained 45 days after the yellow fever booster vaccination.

Here the CDR3 reads CAISETKSGAFF. The CDR3 nucleotides are TGTGCCATCAGTGAGACAAAAAGTGGAGCTTTCTTT. The chain uses TRBV10-3 and TRBJ1-1; D not certain. V lost 2 bases, J lost 10 bases, and 11 bases lay in between. Germline assignment: CDR1 ENHRY and CDR2 SYGVKD. This CDR3 is 12 amino acids long.